Following are 22 T cell receptor beta chains from one sample sequenced in a study of blood T cell repertoires in COVID-19. TCRdb's copy holds only in-frame clones and misses some; the assay was immunoSEQ multiplex PCR. This sample has about 420,000 clones, with 70% to 90% found just once. The specimen was peripheral blood. These receptors all stem from a man younger than 30 with COVID-19, enrolled during active disease.

V gene TRBV3-1 (or the pseudogene TRBV3-2) combines with J gene TRBJ2-1; 7 nucleotides match TRBD2. The CDR3 sequence is 18 residues long. V shed 1 base and J 0 bases; nucleotides not matched to a gene: 9. CDR1 is LGHDT, CDR2 YNNKEL, per germline (reference sequence). CDR3 amino acids: CASSQVSLAESSYNEQFF. The DNA of the CDR3 is TGTGCCAGCAGCCAAGTCTCTCTAGCGGAGAGCTCCTACAATGAGCAGTTCTTC.

This chain connects TRBV18 to TRBJ2-2; TRBD1 matches at 9 bases. Germline values: CDR1 KGHSH, CDR2 LQKENI. The CDR3 runs 16 residues. J gave up 6 bases and V 4 bases, and 9 bases lay outside the gene matches. CDR3 DNA sequence: TGTGCCAGCTCACTCACGGGACAGGGTGCCGCCGGGGAGCTGTTTTTT. Its protein is CASSLTGQGAAGELFF. The variable domain in full, with the rest retrieved from reference TRBV18 and TRBJ2-2, is NAGVMQNPRHLVRRRGQEARLRCSPMKGHSHVYWYRQLPEEGLKFMVYLQKENIIDESGMPKERFSAEFPKEGPSILRIQQVVRGDSAAYFCASSLTGQGAAGELFFGEGSRLTVL.

The chain recombines TRBV6-6 with TRBJ2-3; TRBD2 might be the D (6 bases). Trimming removed 4 bases from V and 0 bases from J, with 11 bases in between. This CDR3 has 15 amino acids. Germline lookup yields CDR1 MNHNY and CDR2 SVGAGI (reference sequence). The CDR3 sequence is CASSLGTSSTDTQYF. CDR3 DNA sequence: TGTGCCAGCAGTTTAGGAACTAGCAGCACAGATACGCAGTATTTT.

The gene calls are TRBV27 and TRBJ1-5, with TRBD1 matching 7 bases. This CDR3 is built from 14 residues. With V trimmed by 6 bases and J by 5 bases, 7 bases remained unmatched. CDR1 and CDR2 (germline): MNHEY, SMNVEV (reference sequence). The CDR3 loop is CASRRTGEYQPQHF. CDR3 sequence (DNA): TGTGCCAGCAGACGGACAGGAGAATATCAGCCCCAGCATTTT.

The CDR3 spells CASSSLPEQFF. Written as DNA, the CDR3 is TGTGCCAGCAGCTCCCTACCTGAGCAGTTCTTC. The chain recombines TRBV12-3 or TRBV12-4 with TRBJ2-1; D unclear. The ends were cut back, 6 bases at V and 9 bases at J, with 9 bases in the middle. The CDR3 runs to 11 residues.

J is TRBJ1-3 and V is TRBV15; weak D call: TRBD1 (6 bases). This CDR3 comprises 18 residues. Germline assignment: CDR1 LNHNV and CDR2 YYDKDF (reference sequence). Trimming cost V 1 base and J 5 bases, with 21 bases left between them. CDR3 sequence: CATSRAAVGGPPRNTIYF. The CDR3 region has the DNA TGTGCCACCAGCAGAGCTGCCGTGGGGGGGCCGCCCCGAAACACCATATATTTT.

Points on this clone: Additional DNA sequences in this sample encode the identical CDR3. The V and J genes are TRBV7-2 and TRBJ2-3; TRBD1 might be the D (6 bases). The length of the CDR3 is 14 residues. V was clipped by 1 base and J by 3 bases, with 8 bases between them. Per the germline V gene, CDR1 is SGHTA and CDR2 is FQGNSA. CDR3 nucleotides: TGTGCCAGCAGCTTAGTAGGGGGAACAGATACGCAGTATTTT. Translation: CASSLVGGTDTQYF.

This clone appeared a few times. The V gene is TRBV25-1, the J gene TRBJ2-2; no definite D call. Germline values: CDR1 MGHDK, CDR2 SYGVNS. CDR3 length: 14 amino acids. Trimming shortened V by 3 bases and J by 4 bases, and 9 bases separated the two germline ends. The CDR3: CASSDPSPTGELFF. CDR3 nucleotides: TGTGCCAGCAGTGACCCGTCCCCCACCGGGGAGCTGTTTTTT.

The J gene is TRBJ2-7, the V gene TRBV16; the match to TRBD2 covers 9 bases. The V and J ends lost 4 bases and 4 bases, in that order; junction bases with no gene match: 8. The CDR3 runs to 15 residues. In germline, CDR1 is KGHSY, CDR2 FQNENV. Here the CDR3 DNA reads TGTGCCAGCAGCCGAGCGGGAGGTAATCAATACGAGCAGTACTTC. This sequence encodes CASSRAGGNQYEQYF.

The CDR3 bases are TGTGCCATCGGAGCGAGCTCCTACAATGAGCAGTTCTTC. Amino acids: CAIGASSYNEQFF. This chain connects TRBV11-3 to TRBJ2-1; no clear D gene. Trimming removed 10 bases from V and 0 bases from J, with 10 bases in between. CDR3 length equals 13 residues. The germline V gene encodes CDR1 SGHNT and CDR2 YENEEA.

This clone was seen a single time. The J gene is TRBJ1-2, the V gene TRBV2; TRBD1 matches 8 bases. Germline CDR1 and CDR2: SNHLY and FYNNEI. The CDR3 is 14 residues long. The trim removed 6 bases at V and 8 bases at J, leaving 11 bases unmatched. In DNA form, the CDR3 reads TGTGCCAGCAGCTTACAGGGGGAAAGCTGGGGCTACACCTTC. Its protein is CASSLQGESWGYTF.

This clone was detected only once. The chain employs TRBV5-1 and TRBJ2-1; 11 nucleotides agree with TRBD1. This CDR3 has 16 residues. Germline trimming cut 0 bases from V and 3 bases from J; bases unmatched to any gene: 2. Germline V gene lookup returns CDR1 SGHRS and CDR2 YFSETQ. DNA for the CDR3: TGCGCCAGCAGCTTGGCCGGGACAGGGGGCTACAATGAGCAGTTCTTC. Protein: CASSLAGTGGYNEQFF.

The V gene is TRBV19, the J gene TRBJ1-3; D ambiguous. Germline CDR1 is LNHDA and CDR2 is SQIVND (reference sequence). Trimming left V 3 bases short and J 0 bases short, with 6 bases between. The CDR3 is made up of 14 amino acids. CDR3 amino acids: CASSIGSSGNTIYF. CDR3 DNA sequence: TGTGCCAGTAGTATCGGGAGCTCTGGAAACACCATATATTTT.

This rearrangement joins TRBV7-9 to TRBJ1-4, with a weak D call TRBD1 (5 bases). Trimming removed 2 bases from V and 10 bases from J, with 14 bases in between. This CDR3 region has 14 residues. The V gene's germline CDR1 is SEHNR and CDR2 FQNEAQ (reference sequence). The CDR3 protein is CASSLFQLGGKLFF. CDR3 in DNA: TGTGCCAGCAGCTTATTCCAGTTGGGGGGAAAACTGTTTTTT.

This chain joins TRBV2 and TRBJ2-3; 7 bases are a match to TRBD2. Germline V lookup: CDR1 SNHLY, CDR2 FYNNEI. V was pared by 11 bases and J by 0 bases, with 11 bases of the junction left unmatched. The CDR3 is 15 residues long. The CDR3 reads CASSQSGVSTDTQYF. CDR3 nucleotides: TGTGCCTCCTCCCAGAGCGGGGTAAGCACAGATACGCAGTATTTT.

The V and J genes are TRBV7-3 and TRBJ2-3; no firm D call. Germline V gene sequence: CDR1 SGHTA, CDR2 FQGTGA. V was clipped by 4 bases and J by 4 bases, with 12 bases between them. The CDR3 loop spans 14 amino acids. DNA of the CDR3: TGTGCCAGCAGCTCATCAACAGCATCAGATACGCAGTATTTT. Translating gives CASSSSTASDTQYF.

The rearrangement links TRBV6-1 to TRBJ1-2, with D possibly being TRBD1 (5 bases). The CDR3 is made up of 15 amino acids. CDR1 and CDR2 from the germline V gene are MNHNS and SASEGT. Trimming removed 0 bases from V and 4 bases from J, with 12 bases in between. For the CDR3, the DNA is TGTGCCAGCAGTGAAGCAGGACGCGGGACCTATGGCTACACCTTC. Translated, it gives CASSEAGRGTYGYTF.

The chain couples TRBV11-2 to TRBJ1-3, with D perhaps matching TRBD1 (5 bases). The CDR3 runs to 13 residues. V was trimmed by 5 bases and J by 4 bases, leaving 9 bases between them. The germline gives CDR1 SGHAT, CDR2 FQNNGV. Here the CDR3 DNA reads TGTGCCAGCAGCCCAGGGTACGGAAACACCATATATTTT. Translated, it gives CASSPGYGNTIYF.

The V call is TRBV19, the J call TRBJ2-7; perhaps TRBD1 as D (5 bases). The CDR3 covers 14 residues. V was cut by 1 base and J by 3 bases, with 10 bases left in between. Germline CDR1 is LNHDA and CDR2 is SQIVND (reference sequence). CDR3 nucleotide sequence: TGTGCCAGTAGTATAGGCAGACAGATCTACGAGCAGTACTTC. Its protein product is CASSIGRQIYEQYF.

This clone appeared a few times. The gene calls are TRBV25-1 and TRBJ2-5; TRBD1 might be the D (5 bases). Germline CDR1 is MGHDK and CDR2 is SYGVNS. CDR3 length: 14 residues. V was shortened by 7 bases and J by 5 bases, with 17 bases between the two germline ends. The CDR3 nucleotides are TGTGCCAGCATAACCCGGACACAACGGGAGACCCAGTACTTC. Translating it yields CASITRTQRETQYF.

The J gene is TRBJ2-2, the V gene TRBV5-1; 7 bases map to TRBD1. Germline loops: CDR1 SGHRS, CDR2 YFSETQ. Trimming cost V 1 base and J 10 bases; bases outside gene matches: 10. The CDR3 runs to 15 residues. The CDR3 DNA reads as TGCGCCAGCAGCTTGAGGGGGCGCGGACCGGAGGAGCTGTTTTTT. Translation gives CASSLRGRGPEELFF. Full variable domain (missing parts from reference TRBV5-1 and TRBJ2-2): KAGVTQTPRYLIKTRGQQVTLSCSPISGHRSVSWYQQTPGQGLQFLFEYFSETQRNKGNFPGRFSGRQFSNSRSEMNVSTLELGDSALYLCASSLRGRGPEELFFGEGSRLTVL.

Note on this clone: Other DNA sequences in the same sample also yield this CDR3. CDR3 bases: TGTGCCAGCAGTGAAGACAGAAATCAGCCCCAGCATTTT. Translating it yields CASSEDRNQPQHF. The chain has TRBV2 and TRBJ1-5; D uncertain. CDR3 length: 13 residues. CDR1 is SNHLY, CDR2 FYNNEI, per germline. The V and J ends lost 1 base and 4 bases respectively, with 5 bases between them.